This is a list of T cell receptor beta chains from one sample in a study of beta chain features in type 1 diabetes. TCRdb's copy holds only in-frame clones and misses some; the assay was immunoSEQ multiplex PCR. This table has around 130,000 clones, 9% appearing once. Material: central memory CD4+ T cells from blood. The receptors were sampled from a man aged 25-45 years with type 1 diabetes. CDR3s include the opening cysteine and the closing phenylalanine or tryptophan. The order of the fields is D gene, clone size, J gene, V gene, CDR3 DNA, CDR3 protein. The D gene is left open where the match is weak. The listing skips clone size in some rows; elsewhere it reads once, few, many or a size class.

TRBD2,few,TRBJ2-5,TRBV5-1,TGCGCCAGCAGCTTAGCACTAGCGGGGGGACAAGAGACCCAGTACTTC,CASSLALAGGQETQYF
-,few,TRBJ1-5,TRBV7-2,TGTGCCAGCAGCTTGGAGTTGGATCAGCCCCAGCATTTT,CASSLELDQPQHF
-,-,TRBJ1-4,TRBV19,TGTGCCAGTAGGAAGCGGGATGAAAAACTGTTTTTT,CASRKRDEKLFF
TRBD2,-,TRBJ2-3,TRBV19,TGTGCCAGTAGTAAGGGAGGGGGCACAGATACGCAGTATTTT,CASSKGGGTDTQYF
-,few,TRBJ2-3,TRBV7-6,TGTGCCAGCACCTTAGGTCCGATCACTAGCACAGATACGCAGTATTTT,CASTLGPITSTDTQYF
-,-,TRBJ2-5,TRBV25-1,TGTGCCAGCAGCCGGGGCACTCAGGGAGGGGGGAAGACCCAGTACTTC,CASSRGTQGGGKTQYF
-,many,TRBJ2-5,TRBV11-2,TGTGCCAGCAGCTTAGGGCAAATCCAAGAGACCCAGTACTTC,CASSLGQIQETQYF
-,few,TRBJ2-7,TRBV7-3,TGTGCCAGCAGCGCAAGCGGCGAGTCCGAGCAGTACTTC,CASSASGESEQYF
-,few,TRBJ1-2,TRBV15,TGTGCCACCAGAGAAACAGGGAGCTATGGCTACACCTTC,CATRETGSYGYTF
TRBD2,few,TRBJ2-3,TRBV9,TGTGCCAGCAGCCCGAGCGGGGGGGACGATACGCAGTATTTT,CASSPSGGDDTQYF
-,few,TRBJ1-2,TRBV19,TGTGCCAGTAGAGACCCCCTCCGGGGAAGGGGCTACACCTTC,CASRDPLRGRGYTF
-,-,TRBJ2-3,TRBV4-2,TGTGCCAGCAGCCAAAGCTTGAGGGAGGCCGCAGATACGCAGTATTTT,CASSQSLREAADTQYF
-,-,TRBJ2-7,TRBV15,TGTGCCACCAGCAGAGATTCGCTCCGCGGGGACGAGCAGTACTTC,CATSRDSLRGDEQYF
-,few,TRBJ1-5,TRBV30,TGTGCCTGGAGTGTACCGGGGCGGGGCAGTTATAGTCAGCCCCAGCATTTT,CAWSVPGRGSYSQPQHF
TRBD2,-,TRBJ2-3,TRBV2,TGTGCCAGCAGTTTCAGCGGGGGCACAGATACGCAGTATTTT,CASSFSGGTDTQYF
-,few,TRBJ1-1,TRBV10-3,TGTGCCATCAGTGAAGGCGGAGGAGCTGACACTGAAGCTTTCTTT,CAISEGGGADTEAFF
-,few,TRBJ1-4,TRBV5-1,TGCGCCAGCAGCTTGACAGCCGCAACTAATGAAAAACTGTTTTTT,CASSLTAATNEKLFF
-,few,TRBJ2-1,TRBV7-8,TGTGCCAGCAGCTTAGCTGGAGCGCGGGGTGAGCAGTTCTTC,CASSLAGARGEQFF
-,-,TRBJ1-2,TRBV4-3,TGCGCCAGCAGCCAAGACGCGGGGCTGGTCTATGGCTACACCTTC,CASSQDAGLVYGYTF
TRBD1,few,TRBJ1-4,TRBV4-1,TGCGCCAGCAGCCAAGCAGGGGGCGCCGATGAAAAACTGTTTTTT,CASSQAGGADEKLFF
-,few,TRBJ1-5,TRBV30,TGTGCCTGGAGTGTGCGGAGCAATCAGCCCCAGCATTTT,CAWSVRSNQPQHF
-,few,TRBJ2-7,TRBV6-6,TGTGCCAGCAGCCAGGACAGAGCCTACGAGCAGTACTTC,CASSQDRAYEQYF
-,few,TRBJ1-4,TRBV7-2,TGTGCCAGCAGCTTAGGCAACAGGGCCTATAATGAAAAACTGTTTTTT,CASSLGNRAYNEKLFF
TRBD1,few,TRBJ1-2,TRBV29-1,TGCAGCGTTAATTCCCGGGACAGGGGTGACTATGGCTACACCTTC,CSVNSRDRGDYGYTF
TRBD2,-,TRBJ2-5,TRBV9,TGTGCCAGCAGCGGGACTTCTGGGACTAGCCTCTCCCAGACCCAGTACTTC,CASSGTSGTSLSQTQYF
TRBD1,-,TRBJ2-1,TRBV7-9,TGTGCCAGCAGTCAGACAGGGAGCTCCTACAATGAGCAGTTCTTC,CASSQTGSSYNEQFF
-,-,TRBJ2-4,TRBV7-3,TGTGCCAGCAGCTTAACGTCTACAGGGAGGGACATTCAGTACTTC,CASSLTSTGRDIQYF
TRBD1,-,TRBJ1-5,TRBV6-5,TGTGCCAGCAGCAGACAGGGGTTAGGTCAGCCCCAGCATTTT,CASSRQGLGQPQHF
TRBD2,few,TRBJ2-1,TRBV5-1,TGCGCCAGCAGCTCAGGACTAGCGGTGGTCAATGAGCAGTTCTTC,CASSSGLAVVNEQFF
TRBD2,-,TRBJ2-1,TRBV28,TGTGCCAGCAGTTTATCAGCGGGGGGGCGGAATGAGCAGTTCTTC,CASSLSAGGRNEQFF
TRBD1,-,TRBJ1-2,TRBV7-2,TGTGCCAGCAGCGAGGACAGGGGTTATGGCTACACCTTC,CASSEDRGYGYTF
-,few,TRBJ2-7,TRBV7-2,TGTGCCAGCAGCTTAGACAGACAGTACTACGAGCAGTACTTC,CASSLDRQYYEQYF
-,-,TRBJ2-7,TRBV5-1,TGCGCCAGCAGCTCCGCCGGCTCCTACGAGCAGTACTTC,CASSSAGSYEQYF
-,few,TRBJ2-7,TRBV5-4,TGTGCCAGCAGCGACGGGAGCTCCTACGAGCAGTACTTC,CASSDGSSYEQYF
TRBD2,-,TRBJ2-5,TRBV5-1,TGCGCCAGCAGCTTCCTAGCGGGCGATCAAGAGACCCAGTACTTC,CASSFLAGDQETQYF
-,-,TRBJ2-1,TRBV7-3,TGTGCCAGCAGCTTAATGGCGGGGAGCTCCTACAATGAGCAGTTCTTC,CASSLMAGSSYNEQFF
TRBD2,-,TRBJ2-3,TRBV5-1,TGCGCCAGCAGCCGGAGCGGGGTGGGCACAGATACGCAGTATTTT,CASSRSGVGTDTQYF
TRBD1,-,TRBJ2-5,TRBV6-6,TGTGCCAGCAGTGTGACAGGGAGATACCAAGAGACCCAGTACTTC,CASSVTGRYQETQYF
TRBD1,few,TRBJ2-7,TRBV6-6,TGTGCCAGCAACGACCCGGGACAGGGAGTCGGTGAGCAGTACTTC,CASNDPGQGVGEQYF
-,few,TRBJ2-7,TRBV7-9,TGTGCCAGCAGCTTAGGAGACAATTCCTACGAGCAGTACTTC,CASSLGDNSYEQYF
TRBD2,-,TRBJ2-1,TRBV5-1,TGCGCCAGCAGCTTAGGACTAGCGAACAATGAGCAGTTCTTC,CASSLGLANNEQFF
TRBD2,few,TRBJ2-3,TRBV13,TGTGCCAGCAGCCCCGGGACTAGCTTCAATACGCAGTATTTT,CASSPGTSFNTQYF
-,few,TRBJ1-6,TRBV7-8,TGTGCCAGCAGCTTACAGTCGAATTGGAATTCACCCCTCCACTTT,CASSLQSNWNSPLHF
-,-,TRBJ2-2,TRBV27,TGTGCCAGCAGTACAGGGTTGGGAACCGGGGAGCTGTTTTTT,CASSTGLGTGELFF
TRBD1,-,TRBJ2-7,TRBV2,TGTGCCAGCAGAGAGGCCCCGACAGGGCAACTGCACTTC,CASREAPTGQLHF
-,-,TRBJ2-4,TRBV7-2,TGTGCCAGCGGGCTGGGCATTCAGTACTTC,CASGLGIQYF
-,few,TRBJ2-2,TRBV11-2,TGTGCCAGCAGCTTAGCGGCGGCAATTACCGGGGAGCTGTTTTTT,CASSLAAAITGELFF
-,-,TRBJ2-3,TRBV29-1,TGCAGCGTCTCACTAGGGAGCACAGATACGCAGTATTTT,CSVSLGSTDTQYF
TRBD2,-,TRBJ2-1,TRBV4-1,TGCGCCAGCAGCCGGGGGGGGAAGGATGAGCAGTTCTTC,CASSRGGKDEQFF
TRBD2,few,TRBJ2-1,TRBV19,TGTGCCAGTAGTATAGATCGAGCGGGGACCTACAATGAGCAGTTCTTC,CASSIDRAGTYNEQFF
-,few,TRBJ1-2,TRBV29-1,TGCAGCGTTGATTGGCGCGGTGCCAGGGGCTATGGCTACACCTTC,CSVDWRGARGYGYTF
-,few,TRBJ2-1,TRBV5-1,TGCGCCAGCAGCTTTGGCCCGAATGAGCAGTTCTTC,CASSFGPNEQFF
TRBD1,few,TRBJ2-1,TRBV5-4,TGTGCCAGCAGCGGCCGGGACAGGGGAGTATTCAATGAGCAGTTCTTC,CASSGRDRGVFNEQFF
TRBD2,-,TRBJ2-1,TRBV5-1,TGCGCCAGCAGCTCAGCGGGGGACACCTACAATGAGCAGTTCTTC,CASSSAGDTYNEQFF
-,-,TRBJ1-1,TRBV7-3,TGTGCCAGCAGCTCCGAGGGGAACACTGAAGCTTTCTTT,CASSSEGNTEAFF
TRBD2,-,TRBJ2-5,TRBV4-2,TGTGCCAGCAGCCAAGGAAACGGGGGGGACTGGGAGACCCAGTACTTC,CASSQGNGGDWETQYF
TRBD1,-,TRBJ2-5,TRBV7-6,TGTGCCAGCAGCTTAATGGATGGGACAGAAGAGACCCAGTACTTC,CASSLMDGTEETQYF